The source of this T cell receptor beta chain is a study of blood T cell repertoires in COVID-19. Deletions cut 0 bases from V and 3 bases from J, with 10 bases between. The CDR3 contains 14 residues. Germline CDR1 and CDR2: SGHRS and YFSETQ. Two consecutive negative NP/OP PCR tests, clearance, or resolved symptoms defined Cohort 3 recovery. Generated by immunoSEQ multiplex PCR, the TCRdb table keeps only in-frame clones and is missing some. The sample holds roughly 200,000 clones, approximately 85% seen once. Specimen: PBMCs or T cells enriched from blood (not recorded which). The V gene is TRBV5-1, the J gene TRBJ2-7; perhaps TRBD1 as D (6 bases). This clonotype originated in a woman in her twenties or thirties who had recovered from COVID-19. CDR3 sequence: CASSLGQALYEQYF. In DNA, the CDR3 is TGCGCCAGCAGCTTGGGACAGGCCCTCTACGAGCAGTACTTC.